The 17 T cell receptor beta chains below were found in one sample sequenced in a study of identical twins (dated by TCRdb to 2016 to 2018). The library was generated by 5' RACE. The instrument given in TCRdb is Illumina HiSeq 2000. TCRdb took the public reads, trimmed them with fastp at Q25, ran MiXCR for clone calling and kept in-frame beta chains. Each entry is one CDR3 protein sequence, shown with its most common DNA and genes. The sample includes hundreds of thousands of distinct CDR3 sequences, with about 18% observed a single time. The leading ten clones occupy about 12% of the sample. These data were also reused for a study on T cells expressing NK-cell markers.

Sequenced sample: PBMCs. The receptors here all came from a woman aged 18-35 years in good health.

This clonotype was found a few times. The rearrangement joins TRBV10-3 to TRBJ2-1; TRBD2 aligns across 9 bases. Unmatched junction bases numbered 12, after V lost 0 bases and J lost 9 bases. CDR3 length: 17 residues. CDR1 ENHRY and CDR2 SYGVKD come from the germline V gene. CDR3: CAISESQRGAGGGEQFF. For the CDR3, the DNA is TGTGCCATCAGTGAGTCCCAGCGGGGGGCCGGAGGTGGTGAGCAGTTCTTC.

The chain joins TRBV20-1 to TRBJ2-7; 8 nucleotides agree with TRBD2. V lost 3 bases and J lost 6; bases outside the gene matches: 19. Looked up from germline, CDR1 is DFQATT and CDR2 is SNEGSKA (reference sequence). The CDR3 is 17 residues long. DNA for the CDR3: TGCAGTGCTAGCCAACCTTGGAGCGGGAGAGCGTCCCTCGAGCAGTACTTC. It codes for CSASQPWSGRASLEQYF.

This clonotype came up many times. The genes are TRBV12-3 or TRBV12-4 and TRBJ2-6, with no clear D. The CDR3 is made up of 14 amino acids. V gave up 5 bases and J gave up 0 bases, with 5 bases separating them. The CDR3 loop reads CASSPSSGANVLTF. CDR3 sequence (DNA): TGTGCCAGCAGTCCTTCCTCTGGGGCCAACGTCCTGACTTTC.

CDR3 sequence reads: CASSEGRLPGNTIYF. DNA of the CDR3: TGTGCCAGCAGTGAGGGCAGATTGCCTGGAAACACCATATATTTT. The chain carries TRBV2 and TRBJ1-3, with D uncertain. There are 15 residues in the CDR3. Germline values: CDR1 SNHLY, CDR2 FYNNEI. The V end lost 3 bases, the J end lost 2 bases, and 11 bases lay between the germline ends.

The chain has TRBV6-1 and TRBJ2-7; D is perhaps TRBD1 (6 bases). V was trimmed by 6 bases and J by 7 bases, leaving 16 bases between them. Germline CDR1 reads MNHNS; CDR2 reads SASEGT. The CDR3 spans 13 residues. The CDR3 nucleotides are TGTGCCAGCAGAAGAGGGACAACCCGGGAGCAGTACTTC. Translated, it gives CASRRGTTREQYF.

This clonotype was seen a handful of times. J is TRBJ1-5 and V is TRBV12-3 or TRBV12-4; D remains ambiguous. The CDR3 consists of 13 residues. The V gene lost 3 bases and the J gene lost 7 bases, with 10 bases spanning the gap. In DNA form, the CDR3 reads TGTGCCAGCAGTTTTATTTCGGGACAGCCCCAGCATTTT. Protein: CASSFISGQPQHF.

This clonotype was counted between two and nine times. The genes are TRBV7-3 and TRBJ2-1; D gene uncertain. Germline V gives CDR1 SGHTA, CDR2 FQGTGA. The CDR3 spans 13 residues. Trimming removed 0 bases at V and 6 bases at J, with 6 bases between. The CDR3 DNA reads as TGTGCCAGCAGCTTAACCGTTACCAATGAGCAGTTCTTC. This sequence encodes CASSLTVTNEQFF.

This clonotype has a handful of counts. The CDR3 DNA reads TGTGCCAGCAGCTGGGGGGGGACACCTAAGACCCACTATGGCTACACCTTC. Its protein product is CASSWGGTPKTHYGYTF. The chain is built from TRBV11-2 and TRBJ1-2; a weak D match, TRBD1 (6 bases). V lost 4 bases, J lost 3 bases, and 21 bases lay in between. Germline CDR1 SGHAT, CDR2 FQNNGV. The CDR3 covers 17 residues.

In its sample, this clonotype was seen many times. The CDR3 reads CASSASSGKYEQYF. CDR3 DNA sequence: TGTGCCAGCAGTGCATCTAGCGGAAAGTACGAGCAGTACTTC. V gene TRBV2 combines with J gene TRBJ2-7, with TRBD2 matching over 7 bases. This CDR3 has 14 residues. Germline CDR1 reads SNHLY; CDR2 reads FYNNEI. The V and J ends lost 4 bases and 4 bases, in that order; junction bases with no gene match: 7.

This clonotype was counted a few times. The chain joins TRBV12-3 or TRBV12-4 to TRBJ2-3; D uncertain. The CDR3 sequence is 14 residues long. The V gene lost 11 bases and the J gene lost 0 bases, with 15 bases spanning the gap. CDR3 residues: CALRRFASTDTQYF. The CDR3 region has the DNA TGTGCCCTAAGGCGCTTCGCTAGCACAGATACGCAGTATTTT.

The chain recombines TRBV6-5 with TRBJ2-7, with D possibly matching TRBD1 (6 bases). The CDR3 spans 14 residues. From germline, CDR1 is MNHEY and CDR2 SVGAGI. The V end was cut by 4 bases, the J end by 4 bases, with 14 bases between. CDR3 in amino acids: CASSLQGDGYEQYF. CDR3 nucleotide sequence: TGTGCCAGCAGTTTACAGGGTGATGGGTACGAGCAGTACTTC.

V usage is TRBV20-1 and J usage is TRBJ2-3, with D perhaps matching TRBD2 (6 bases). From germline, CDR1 is DFQATT and CDR2 SNEGSKA (reference sequence). This CDR3 spans 15 amino acids. Between the trimmed V and J ends, which lost 3 bases and 6 bases, there was a span of 19 bases. For the CDR3, the DNA is TGCAGTGCTAGGGATCCGGTCCGTGGGACTGATACGCAGTATTTT. Translating gives CSARDPVRGTDTQYF.

This clonotype was seen more than once but under ten times. The genes are TRBV20-1 and TRBJ2-1; D gene ambiguous. Trimming shortened V by 6 bases and J by 0 bases, and 15 bases separated the two germline ends. Germline assignment: CDR1 DFQATT and CDR2 SNEGSKA (reference sequence). CDR3 length equals 15 residues. This CDR3 reads CSATTRYTSYNEQFF. In nucleotides, the CDR3 is TGCAGTGCCACCACGCGGTACACCTCCTACAATGAGCAGTTCTTC.

The rearrangement joins TRBV2 to TRBJ2-7, with a possible D match to TRBD2 (5 bases). Germline loops: CDR1 SNHLY, CDR2 FYNNEI. CDR3 length: 11 amino acids. V gave up 10 bases and J gave up 5 bases, with 12 bases separating them. The DNA for the CDR3 is TGTGCCAACGGGGTTGGCCACGAGCAGTACTTC. Amino acids: CANGVGHEQYF.

The CDR3 loop reads CASSLEVTVSTEAFF. Here the CDR3 DNA reads TGTGCCAGCAGCTTAGAGGTCACGGTCAGCACTGAAGCTTTCTTT. The chain uses TRBV7-2 and TRBJ1-1; D is ambiguous. Germline V lookup: CDR1 SGHTA, CDR2 FQGNSA. V was trimmed by 1 base and J by 4 bases, leaving 13 bases between them. The CDR3 has 15 amino acids.

J is TRBJ2-1 and V is TRBV9; 9 bases map to TRBD2. Germline V lookup: CDR1 SGDLS, CDR2 YYNGEE. The CDR3 is made up of 16 amino acids. Trimming took 0 bases from V and 8 from J; bases not matched to a gene: 9. Written as DNA, the CDR3 is TGTGCCAGCAGCGTAGTATGGCGGGGGGGCAGGGATGAGCAGTTCTTC. This gives the protein CASSVVWRGGRDEQFF.

This chain links TRBV3-1 with TRBJ2-1, with 9 bases that match TRBD1. The CDR3 has 16 amino acids. With 6 bases clipped from V and 7 bases from J, the junction kept 13 bases outside the gene matches. Germline V lookup: CDR1 LGHDT, CDR2 YNNKEL (reference sequence). The CDR3 DNA follows: TGTGCCAGCAGTCCACTGGGACAGGGAATACGGAATGAGCAGTTCTTC. Translated: CASSPLGQGIRNEQFF.